This TCR beta chain was obtained from a study of blood T cell repertoires in COVID-19 (dated by TCRdb to 2018 to 2020). With respect to the entire study: Collaborator samples came from the United States, Italy and Spain and covered acute and convalescent phases of COVID-19. The prospective study material was composed of cDNA or gDNA derived from T cells, B-cell-depleted T cells, or PBMCs. Where available, HLA class I and class II types were obtained from metadata supplied by the sample provider rather than from assay-based typing. Samples came from the ongoing ImmuneRACE study (first 160 participants) plus 1,254 subjects from 6 global collaborators. A freely available public database, intended as a resource for researchers studying the immune response to SARS-CoV-2, is where the repertoires were released. The dataset comprised deeply sampled blood TCRbeta repertoires from subjects exposed to, actively infected with, or recovered from COVID-19. A de-identified subject ID, COVID-19 status, age in years and sex were almost always included in the sample metadata. Summary of the overall study and its limitations: The amount of clinical and demographic metadata varied by source and participant and was provided uncurated.

The immunoSEQ Assay, a bias-controlled multiplex PCR, was used to amplify TCRbeta CDR3 regions from genomic DNA. From the authors' description of their analysis: The number of nucleated cells in each sample was estimated by amplification of reference gene primers within the assay. Sequence reads were collapsed and filtered to measure the absolute abundance of every unique TCRbeta CDR3 rearrangement. For each sample, productive Simpson clonality was calculated as the square root of Simpson's diversity index across productive rearrangements. The table was pulled from immuneACCESS by TCRdb, which kept in-frame rearrangements only. Such tables lose some clones; where checked, under half of the loss comes from unresolved V genes, and the rest has no known cause. V, J and clone size reflect that table, while D and trimming were determined from the DNA. In all, the sample holds fewer than 650,000 clones, and around 90% of those were seen once. The biggest ten clones account for roughly 8.3% of the sample.

The CDR3 runs 15 amino acids, cysteine and phenylalanine included. The read is trimmed to its CDR3 DNA, 45 bases read in frame from base 1. The germline V gene supplies CDR1 LGHNA and CDR2 YNFKEQ. V was cut back by 0 bases and J by 8 bases, leaving a gap of 14 bases between them. Points on this clone: Its cognate antigen has yet to be identified. Base qualities were left out, and no much larger clone turns up one base away.

In Seattle, one collaborating source enrolled patients while the infection was active and tracked those patients longitudinally over the course of disease. The collaborating institutions used their own protocols to collect whole blood in K2EDTA tubes. For TCRbeta analysis, collaborator samples were shipped as frozen whole blood, as isolated PBMCs, or as DNA extracted from either sample type. This receptor was identified in a woman aged 45-60 years with COVID-19, enrolled during active disease. The specimen was peripheral blood. This sequence uses TRBV4-2 and TRBJ2-1; TRBD2 is perhaps the D gene, given 6 matching bases. DNA sequence: TGTGCCAGCAGCCAAGAGCCGGGGCGGGGCGATGAGCAGTTCTTC. It translates as CASSQEPGRGDEQFF.